What follows are 18 T cell receptor beta chains derived from one specimen sequenced in a study of T cell responses to AZD1222 COVID-19 vaccine (TCRdb year 2021). The library was built by means of the immunoSEQ multiplex PCR assay. TCRdb carries this immuneACCESS record with in-frame sequences only. Its versions omit some clonotypes, under half of them owing to an unresolved V gene in the studies checked, with the rest unexplained. This sample comprises 95,000 to 120,000 clones, 85% to 90% of them detected only once. Roughly 3% of the sample lies in the top ten. Reading the label with the study, this specimen's time point is: baseline before first vaccination. The specimen comprised peripheral blood, sampled on day 0 of AZD1222 vaccination. These receptors all stem from an adult in good health.

The rearrangement uses TRBV27 and TRBJ2-7, with TRBD1 matching over 10 bases. V gave up 2 bases and J gave up 1 base; unmatched junction bases: 8. Per germline, CDR1 MNHEY and CDR2 SMNVEV (reference sequence). The CDR3 has 17 residues. The CDR3 reads CASSLKGTGVGSYEQYF. DNA of the CDR3: TGTGCCAGCAGTTTAAAGGGGACAGGGGTAGGATCCTACGAGCAGTACTTC.

This chain connects TRBV4-1 to TRBJ1-6, with unresolved D. In germline, CDR1 is MGHRA, CDR2 YSYEKL. Trimming removed 0 bases from V and 10 bases from J, with 7 bases in between. The CDR3 runs to 13 residues. The CDR3 sequence is CASSQDMGSPLHF. In DNA, the CDR3 is TGCGCCAGCAGCCAAGATATGGGGTCACCCCTCCACTTT.

V is TRBV3-1 (or the pseudogene TRBV3-2) and J is TRBJ1-3; D not resolved. Trimming stripped 1 base from V and 2 bases from J, with 9 bases between. Germline CDR1 and CDR2: LGHDT and YNNKEL (reference sequence). This CDR3 has 15 amino acids. The CDR3 loop is CASSQAIRTGNTIYF. CDR3 nucleotides: TGTGCCAGCAGCCAAGCAATCAGGACTGGAAACACCATATATTTT.

This clone was seen a few times. Written as DNA, the CDR3 is TGTGCCAGCAGCCAAGTTACTAGCGGGGGCATAGTTTACGAGCAGTACTTC. This codes for CASSQVTSGGIVYEQYF. J is TRBJ2-7 and V is TRBV4-2; TRBD2 aligns across 11 bases. The V gene end was trimmed by 1 base and the J gene end by 4 bases; junction bases not matched to a gene: 9. The CDR3 contains 17 residues. CDR1 is LGHNA and CDR2 is YNFKEQ in the germline V gene.

The CDR3, as DNA: TGTGCCAGCAGCTTAAGGGGGCCGGACGAAGCTTTCTTT. Its translation: CASSLRGPDEAFF. This chain uses TRBV7-9 with TRBJ1-1; 7 positions match TRBD1. The germline V gene has CDR1 SEHNR and CDR2 FQNEAQ (reference sequence). CDR3 length equals 13 residues. Trimming removed 2 bases from V and 8 bases from J; junction bases left unmatched: 5.

This chain uses TRBV4-1 with TRBJ2-7; TRBD1 is a possible D gene (6 bases). V lost 4 bases to trimming and J lost 2 bases, with 15 bases between them. CDR1 and CDR2 (germline): MGHRA, YSYEKL. The CDR3 extends over 15 amino acids. CDR3 coding DNA: TGCGCCAGCAGCCGATCGACAGGTCCGGCCTACGAGCAGTACTTC. The encoded protein is CASSRSTGPAYEQYF.

The chain recombines TRBV28 with TRBJ2-7; 10 bases map to TRBD2. V lost 10 bases to trimming and J lost 2 bases; unmatched junction nucleotides: 8. This CDR3 is built from 14 residues. CDR1 and CDR2 from the germline V gene are MDHEN and SYDVKM. The CDR3 DNA is TGTGCCAACCGAAGCGGGGGGGCCCCCTACGAGCAGTACTTC. Translating gives CANRSGGAPYEQYF. The full variable domain, completed using reference TRBV28 and TRBJ2-7, is DVKVTQSSRYLVKRTGEKVFLECVQDMDHENMFWYRQDPGLGLRLIYFSYDVKMKEKGDIPEGYSVSREKKERFSLILESASTNQTSMYLCANRSGGAPYEQYFGPGTRLTVT.

The J gene is TRBJ1-5, the V gene TRBV6-5; D is ambiguous. This CDR3 has 13 amino acids. The germline V and J ends were trimmed by 0 bases and 5 bases, with 5 bases remaining between them. Germline loops: CDR1 MNHEY, CDR2 SVGAGI. Here the CDR3 DNA reads TGTGCCAGCAGTTACTCGACGTATCAGCCCCAGCATTTT. This sequence encodes CASSYSTYQPQHF.

The chain carries TRBV27 and TRBJ1-2; 8 nucleotides line up with TRBD1. There are 14 residues in the CDR3. Germline loops: CDR1 MNHEY, CDR2 SMNVEV (reference sequence). V was clipped by 6 bases and J by 4 bases; unmatched bases: 7. The CDR3: CASSPGTGLYGYTF. CDR3 bases: TGTGCCAGCAGCCCCGGGACAGGTCTCTATGGCTACACCTTC.

The chain uses TRBV14 and TRBJ1-1; 10 bases are a match to TRBD1. Germline V gene data show CDR1 as SGHDN and CDR2 as FVKESK. The CDR3 runs to 13 residues. Unmatched junction bases numbered 1, after V lost 5 bases and J lost 4 bases. The CDR3 region is CASSWDRGTEAFF. Written as DNA, the CDR3 is TGTGCCAGCAGCTGGGACAGGGGCACTGAAGCTTTCTTT.

The chain has TRBV28 and TRBJ1-5; D unclear. The CDR3 is 16 residues long. Trimming removed 1 base from V and 2 bases from J, with 12 bases in between. The germline gives CDR1 MDHEN, CDR2 SYDVKM. CDR3 residues: CASSLSGRLGNQPQHF. CDR3 sequence (DNA): TGTGCCAGCAGTTTATCAGGCAGACTAGGCAATCAGCCCCAGCATTTT. The variable domain in full, with the rest retrieved from reference TRBV28 and TRBJ1-5, is DVKVTQSSRYLVKRTGEKVFLECVQDMDHENMFWYRQDPGLGLRLIYFSYDVKMKEKGDIPEGYSVSREKKERFSLILESASTNQTSMYLCASSLSGRLGNQPQHFGDGTRLSIL.

This chain joins TRBV2 and TRBJ1-3; D call uncertain. Germline loops: CDR1 SNHLY, CDR2 FYNNEI. The V end was cut by 6 bases, the J end by 0 bases, with 6 bases between. This CDR3 is 13 amino acids long. The CDR3 loop is CASSRDSGNTIYF. For the CDR3, the DNA is TGTGCCAGCAGCCGGGACTCTGGAAACACCATATATTTT.

The chain links TRBV18 to TRBJ1-2, with TRBD1 matching over 7 bases. The V gene end was trimmed by 0 bases and the J gene end by 4 bases; junction bases not matched to a gene: 5. From germline, CDR1 is KGHSH and CDR2 LQKENI. The CDR3 is made up of 15 amino acids. For the CDR3, the DNA is TGTGCCAGCTCACCACCGGTCAGGGGGGTCTATGGCTACACCTTC. Its protein is CASSPPVRGVYGYTF.

This clone came up once. The chain combines TRBV6-5 with TRBJ1-1, with a weak D call TRBD1 (6 bases). The germline CDR1 and CDR2 sequences are MNHEY and SVGAGI. This CDR3 is 15 amino acids long. Trimming stripped 0 bases from V and 4 bases from J, with 12 bases between. This CDR3 is CASSYSGASVTEAFF. CDR3 DNA: TGTGCCAGCAGTTACTCGGGGGCGTCGGTCACTGAAGCTTTCTTT.

The chain joins TRBV4-1 to TRBJ2-3, with a possible D match to TRBD2 (6 bases). Germline V gene sequence: CDR1 MGHRA, CDR2 YSYEKL. Trimming cost V 1 base and J 6 bases, with 17 bases left between them. The CDR3 is 16 residues long. The CDR3 loop reads CASSQARQRSGDTQYF. The CDR3 bases are TGCGCCAGCAGCCAAGCCCGACAACGCAGCGGGGATACGCAGTATTTT.

J is TRBJ2-4 and V is TRBV10-3, with TRBD2 identical over 8 bases. Germline V lookup: CDR1 ENHRY, CDR2 SYGVKD. The CDR3 is made up of 21 amino acids. With V trimmed by 5 bases and J by 5 bases, 26 bases remained unmatched. For the CDR3, the DNA is TGTGCCATCAGTCCCTCCCTCGGGGTAGCGGGGCGTCATAGCGCTGAAAACATTCAGTACTTC. Its protein product is CAISPSLGVAGRHSAENIQYF.

Only a few counts were recorded for this clone. This chain joins TRBV14 and TRBJ1-1; 7 bases agree with TRBD1. Germline V gene data show CDR1 as SGHDN and CDR2 as FVKESK. The CDR3 covers 12 residues. Unmatched junction bases numbered 10, after V lost 8 bases and J lost 10 bases. Here the CDR3 reads CASGRGAGVAFF. The CDR3 DNA is TGTGCCAGCGGCAGGGGGGCTGGGGTAGCTTTCTTT. The full variable domain, its missing parts supplied by reference TRBV14 and TRBJ1-1, is EAGVTQFPSHSVIEKGQTVTLRCDPISGHDNLYWYRRVMGKEIKFLLHFVKESKQDESGMPNNRFLAERTGGTYSTLKVQPAELEDSGVYFCASGRGAGVAFFGQGTRLTVV.

The genes are TRBV4-2 and TRBJ2-1, with a weak D call TRBD2 (7 bases). Germline values: CDR1 LGHNA, CDR2 YNFKEQ. The CDR3 is 16 residues long. Deletions cut 0 bases from V and 4 bases from J, with 13 bases between. CDR3 sequence: CASSQDRAGAYNEQFF. CDR3 bases: TGTGCCAGCAGCCAAGACCGGGCGGGGGCGTACAATGAGCAGTTCTTC.